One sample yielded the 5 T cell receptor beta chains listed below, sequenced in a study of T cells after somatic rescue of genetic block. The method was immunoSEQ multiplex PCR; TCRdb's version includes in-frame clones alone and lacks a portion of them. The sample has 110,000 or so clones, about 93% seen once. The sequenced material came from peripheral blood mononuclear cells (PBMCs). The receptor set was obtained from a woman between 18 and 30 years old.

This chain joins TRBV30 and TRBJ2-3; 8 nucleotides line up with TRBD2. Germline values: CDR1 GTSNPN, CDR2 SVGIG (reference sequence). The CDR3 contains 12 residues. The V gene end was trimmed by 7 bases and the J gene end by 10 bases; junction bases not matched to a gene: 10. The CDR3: CASEGGGGPQYF. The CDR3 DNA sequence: TGTGCCTCCGAAGGTGGCGGGGGGCCGCAGTATTTT.

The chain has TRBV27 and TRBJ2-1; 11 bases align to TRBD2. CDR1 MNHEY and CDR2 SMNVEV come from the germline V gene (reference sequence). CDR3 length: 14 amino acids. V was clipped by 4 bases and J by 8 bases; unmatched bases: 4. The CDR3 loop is CASSWVSGGDEQFF. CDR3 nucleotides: TGTGCCAGCAGTTGGGTTAGCGGGGGGGATGAGCAGTTCTTC.

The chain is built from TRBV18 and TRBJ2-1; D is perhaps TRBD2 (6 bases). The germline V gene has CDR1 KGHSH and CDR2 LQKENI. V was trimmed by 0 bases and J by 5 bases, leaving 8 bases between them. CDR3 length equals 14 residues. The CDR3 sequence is CASSPPEGHNEQFF. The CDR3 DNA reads TGTGCCAGCTCACCACCGGAGGGACACAATGAGCAGTTCTTC.

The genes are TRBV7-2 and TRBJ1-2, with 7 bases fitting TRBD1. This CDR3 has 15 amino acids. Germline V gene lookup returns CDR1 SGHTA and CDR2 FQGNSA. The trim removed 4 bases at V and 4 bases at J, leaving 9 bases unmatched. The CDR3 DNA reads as TGTGCCAGCAGCTCGTTTGGACAGGTTGTCTATGGCTACACCTTC. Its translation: CASSSFGQVVYGYTF.

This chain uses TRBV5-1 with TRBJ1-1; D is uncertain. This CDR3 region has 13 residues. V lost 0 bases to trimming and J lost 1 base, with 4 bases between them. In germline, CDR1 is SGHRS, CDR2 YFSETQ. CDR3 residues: CASSLGGNTEAFF. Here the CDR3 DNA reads TGCGCCAGCAGCTTGGGAGGGAACACTGAAGCTTTCTTT. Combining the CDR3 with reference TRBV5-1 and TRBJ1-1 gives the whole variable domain KAGVTQTPRYLIKTRGQQVTLSCSPISGHRSVSWYQQTPGQGLQFLFEYFSETQRNKGNFPGRFSGRQFSNSRSEMNVSTLELGDSALYLCASSLGGNTEAFFGQGTRLTVV.